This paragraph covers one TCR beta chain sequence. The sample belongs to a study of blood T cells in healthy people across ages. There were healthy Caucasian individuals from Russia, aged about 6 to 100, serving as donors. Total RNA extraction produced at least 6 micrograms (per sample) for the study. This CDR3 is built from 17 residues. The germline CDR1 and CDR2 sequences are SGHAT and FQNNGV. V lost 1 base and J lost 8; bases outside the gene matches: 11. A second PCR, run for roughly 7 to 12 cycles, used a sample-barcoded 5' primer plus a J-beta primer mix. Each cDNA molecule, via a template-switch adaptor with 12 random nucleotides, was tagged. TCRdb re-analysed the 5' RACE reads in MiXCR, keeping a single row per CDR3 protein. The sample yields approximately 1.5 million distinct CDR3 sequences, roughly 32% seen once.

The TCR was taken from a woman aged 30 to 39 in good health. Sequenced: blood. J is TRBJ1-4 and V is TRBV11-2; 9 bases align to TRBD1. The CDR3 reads CASSLATGGAAGEKLFF. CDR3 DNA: TGTGCCAGCAGCTTAGCGACAGGGGGTGCGGCGGGAGAAAAACTGTTTTTT.